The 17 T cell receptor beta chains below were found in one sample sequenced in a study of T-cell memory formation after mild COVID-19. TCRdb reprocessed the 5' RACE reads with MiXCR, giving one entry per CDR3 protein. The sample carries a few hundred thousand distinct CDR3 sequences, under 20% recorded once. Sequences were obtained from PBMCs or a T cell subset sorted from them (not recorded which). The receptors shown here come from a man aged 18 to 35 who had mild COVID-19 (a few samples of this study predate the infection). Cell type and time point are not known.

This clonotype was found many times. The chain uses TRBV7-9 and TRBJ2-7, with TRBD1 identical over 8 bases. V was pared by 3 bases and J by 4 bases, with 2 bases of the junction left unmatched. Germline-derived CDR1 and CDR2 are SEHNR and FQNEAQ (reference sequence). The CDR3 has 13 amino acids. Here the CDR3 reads CASSFGQGYEQYV. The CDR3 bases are TGTGCCAGCAGCTTTGGACAGGGTTACGAGCAGTACGTC.

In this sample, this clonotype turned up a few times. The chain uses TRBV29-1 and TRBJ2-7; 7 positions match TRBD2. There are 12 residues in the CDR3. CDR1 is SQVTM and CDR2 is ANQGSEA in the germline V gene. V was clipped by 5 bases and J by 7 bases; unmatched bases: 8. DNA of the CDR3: TGCAGCGTTCTCCTCCCCGGGGGGGAGCAGTACGTC. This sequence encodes CSVLLPGGEQYV.

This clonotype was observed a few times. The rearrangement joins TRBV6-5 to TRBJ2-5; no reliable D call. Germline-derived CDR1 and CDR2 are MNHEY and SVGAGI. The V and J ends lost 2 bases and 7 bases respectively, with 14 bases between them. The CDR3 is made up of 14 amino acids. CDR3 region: CASSYGSTAGTQYF. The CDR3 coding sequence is TGTGCCAGCAGTTACGGAAGTACAGCTGGGACCCAGTACTTC.

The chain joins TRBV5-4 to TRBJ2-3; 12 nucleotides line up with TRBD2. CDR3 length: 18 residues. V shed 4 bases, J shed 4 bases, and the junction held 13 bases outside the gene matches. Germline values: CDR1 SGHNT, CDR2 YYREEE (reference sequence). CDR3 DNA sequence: TGTGCCAGCAGCAGTCCTAGCGGGGGGGCTTCCATATCAGATACGCAGTATTTT. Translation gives CASSSPSGGASISDTQYF. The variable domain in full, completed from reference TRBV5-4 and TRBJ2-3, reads ETGVTQSPTHLIKTRGQQVTLRCSSQSGHNTVSWYQQALGQGPQFIFQYYREEENGRGNFPPRFSGLQFPNYSSELNVNALELDDSALYLCASSSPSGGASISDTQYFGPGTRLTVL.

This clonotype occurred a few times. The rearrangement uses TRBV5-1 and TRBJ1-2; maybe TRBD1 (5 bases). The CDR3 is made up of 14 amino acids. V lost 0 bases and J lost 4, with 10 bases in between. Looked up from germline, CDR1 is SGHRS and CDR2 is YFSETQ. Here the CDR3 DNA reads TGCGCCAGCAGCTTGGCCAGAACAGGCTATGGCTACACCTTC. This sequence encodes CASSLARTGYGYTF.

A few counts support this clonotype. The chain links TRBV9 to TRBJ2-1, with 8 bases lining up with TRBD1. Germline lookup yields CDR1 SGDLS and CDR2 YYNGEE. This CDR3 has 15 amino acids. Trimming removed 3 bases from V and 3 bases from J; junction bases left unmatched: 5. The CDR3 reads CASSDRDRNYNEQFF. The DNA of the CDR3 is TGTGCCAGCAGCGACCGGGACAGGAACTACAATGAGCAGTTCTTC.

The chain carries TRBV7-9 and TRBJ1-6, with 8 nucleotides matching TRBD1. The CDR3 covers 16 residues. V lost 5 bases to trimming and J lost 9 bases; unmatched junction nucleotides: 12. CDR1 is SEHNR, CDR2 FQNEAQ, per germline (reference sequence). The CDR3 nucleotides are TGTGCCAGCAGCGCACAGGGGGAAGGGGGAAGTTCACCCCTCCACTTT. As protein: CASSAQGEGGSSPLHF.

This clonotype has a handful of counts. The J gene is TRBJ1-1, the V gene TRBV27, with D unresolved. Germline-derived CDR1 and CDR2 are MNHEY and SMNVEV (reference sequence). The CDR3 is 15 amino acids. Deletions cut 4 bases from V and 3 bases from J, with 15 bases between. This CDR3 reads CASSYGGSEDTEAFF. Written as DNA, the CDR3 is TGTGCCAGCAGTTATGGCGGGTCCGAGGACACTGAAGCTTTCTTT.

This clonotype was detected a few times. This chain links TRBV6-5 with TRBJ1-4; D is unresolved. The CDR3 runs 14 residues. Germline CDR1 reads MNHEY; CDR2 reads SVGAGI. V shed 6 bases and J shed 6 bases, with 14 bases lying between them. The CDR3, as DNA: TGTGCCAGCAGCCGCCGCCCGGTCGATGAAAAACTGTTTTTT. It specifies CASSRRPVDEKLFF.

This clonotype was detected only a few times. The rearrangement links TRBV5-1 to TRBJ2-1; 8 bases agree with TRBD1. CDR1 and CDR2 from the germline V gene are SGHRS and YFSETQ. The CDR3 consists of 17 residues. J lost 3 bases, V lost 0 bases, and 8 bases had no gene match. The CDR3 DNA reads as TGCGCCAGCAGCTTGGGCCGACAGGGGTACATCTACAATGAGCAGTTCTTC. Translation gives CASSLGRQGYIYNEQFF.

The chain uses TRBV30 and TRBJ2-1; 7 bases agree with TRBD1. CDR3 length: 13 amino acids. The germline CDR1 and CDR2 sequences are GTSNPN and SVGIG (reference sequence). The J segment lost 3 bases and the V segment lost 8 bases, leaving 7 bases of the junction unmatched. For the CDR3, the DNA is TGTGCCGGGACAGTTAGTCTCTACAATGAGCAGTTCTTC. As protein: CAGTVSLYNEQFF.

CDR3 region: CASSQAGFGYEQYV. The CDR3 DNA is TGTGCCAGCAGCCAAGCAGGGTTCGGTTACGAGCAGTACGTC. The J gene is TRBJ2-7, the V gene TRBV3-1; possibly TRBD1 for D (5 bases). The CDR3 sequence is 14 residues long. Trimming removed 1 base at V and 4 bases at J, with 11 bases between. Germline V gene sequence: CDR1 LGHDT, CDR2 YNNKEL (reference sequence).

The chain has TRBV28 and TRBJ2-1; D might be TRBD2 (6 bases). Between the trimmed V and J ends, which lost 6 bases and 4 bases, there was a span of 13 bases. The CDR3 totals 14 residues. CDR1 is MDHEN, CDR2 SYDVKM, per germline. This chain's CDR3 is CASRPTRWYNEQFF. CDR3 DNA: TGTGCCAGCAGACCGACTAGGTGGTACAATGAGCAGTTCTTC.

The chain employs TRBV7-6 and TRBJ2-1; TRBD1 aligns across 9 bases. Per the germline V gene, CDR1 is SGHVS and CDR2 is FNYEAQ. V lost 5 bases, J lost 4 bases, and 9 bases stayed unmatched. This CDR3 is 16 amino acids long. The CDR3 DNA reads TGTGCCAGCAGCGACTCTTCGGACAGGGGATACAATGAGCAGTTCTTC. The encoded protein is CASSDSSDRGYNEQFF.

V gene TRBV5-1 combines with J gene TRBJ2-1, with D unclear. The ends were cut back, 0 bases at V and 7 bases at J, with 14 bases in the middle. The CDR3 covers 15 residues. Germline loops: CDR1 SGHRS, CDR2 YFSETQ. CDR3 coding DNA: TGCGCCAGCAGCTTGGCCGTAGGGCATTTAAATGAGCAGTTCTTC. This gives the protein CASSLAVGHLNEQFF.

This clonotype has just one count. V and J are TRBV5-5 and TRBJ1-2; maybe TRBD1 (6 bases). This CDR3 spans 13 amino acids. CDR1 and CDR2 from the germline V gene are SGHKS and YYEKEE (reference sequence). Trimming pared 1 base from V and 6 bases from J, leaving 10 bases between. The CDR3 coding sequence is TGTGCCAGCAGCTTGTGGGACATGGATGGCTACACCTTC. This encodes CASSLWDMDGYTF.

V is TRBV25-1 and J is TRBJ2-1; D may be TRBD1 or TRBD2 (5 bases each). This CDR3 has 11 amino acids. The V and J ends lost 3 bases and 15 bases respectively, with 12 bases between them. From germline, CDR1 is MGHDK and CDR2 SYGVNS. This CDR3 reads CASSESGDAFF. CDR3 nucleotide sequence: TGTGCCAGCAGTGAGTCCGGGGACGCGTTCTTC. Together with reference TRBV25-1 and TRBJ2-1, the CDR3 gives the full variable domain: EADIYQTPRYLVIGTGKKITLECSQTMGHDKMYWYQQDPGMELHLIHYSYGVNSTEKGDLSSESTVSRIRTEHFPLTLESARPSHTSQYLCASSESGDAFFGPGTRLTVL.